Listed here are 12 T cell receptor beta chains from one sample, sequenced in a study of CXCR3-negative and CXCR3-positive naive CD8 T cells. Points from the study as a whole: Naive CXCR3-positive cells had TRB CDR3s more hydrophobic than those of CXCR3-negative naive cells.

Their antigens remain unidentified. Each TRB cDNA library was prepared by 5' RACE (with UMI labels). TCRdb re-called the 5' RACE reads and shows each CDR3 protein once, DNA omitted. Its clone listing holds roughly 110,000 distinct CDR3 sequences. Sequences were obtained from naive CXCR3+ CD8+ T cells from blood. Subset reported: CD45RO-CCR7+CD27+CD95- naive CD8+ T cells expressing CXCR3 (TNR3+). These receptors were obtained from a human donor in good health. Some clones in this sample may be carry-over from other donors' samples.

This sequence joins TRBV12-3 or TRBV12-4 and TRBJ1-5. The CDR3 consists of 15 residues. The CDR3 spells CASSLSAHSNQPQHF.

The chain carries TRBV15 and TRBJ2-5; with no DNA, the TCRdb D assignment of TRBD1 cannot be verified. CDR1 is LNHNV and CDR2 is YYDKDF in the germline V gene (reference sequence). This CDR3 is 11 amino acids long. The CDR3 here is CATSSRETQYF.

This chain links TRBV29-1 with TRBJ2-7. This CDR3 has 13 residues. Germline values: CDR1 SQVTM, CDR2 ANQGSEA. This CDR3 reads CSVLTGWTYEQYF.

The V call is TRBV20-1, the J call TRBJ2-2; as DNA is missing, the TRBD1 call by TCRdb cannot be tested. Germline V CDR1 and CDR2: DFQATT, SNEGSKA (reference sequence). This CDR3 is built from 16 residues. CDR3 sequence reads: CSARGGLALNTGELFF.

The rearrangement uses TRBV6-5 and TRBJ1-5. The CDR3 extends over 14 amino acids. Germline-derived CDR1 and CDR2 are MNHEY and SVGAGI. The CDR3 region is CASSSPGRDQPQHF.

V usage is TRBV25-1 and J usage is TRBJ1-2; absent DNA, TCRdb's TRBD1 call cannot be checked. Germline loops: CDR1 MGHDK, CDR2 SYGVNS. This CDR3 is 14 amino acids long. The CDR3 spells CASSELGGGVGYTF.

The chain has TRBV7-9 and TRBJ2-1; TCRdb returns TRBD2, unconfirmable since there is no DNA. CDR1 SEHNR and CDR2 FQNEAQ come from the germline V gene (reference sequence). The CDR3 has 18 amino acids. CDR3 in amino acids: CASSPIQKLRLADNEQFF.

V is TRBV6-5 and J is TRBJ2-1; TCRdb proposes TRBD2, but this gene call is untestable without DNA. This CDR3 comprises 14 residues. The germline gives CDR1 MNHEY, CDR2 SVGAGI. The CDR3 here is CASSGTSGVNEQFF.

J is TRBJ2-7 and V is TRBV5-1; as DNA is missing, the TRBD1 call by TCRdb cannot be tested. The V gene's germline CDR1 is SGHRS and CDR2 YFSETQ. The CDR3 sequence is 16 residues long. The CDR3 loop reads CASSLVGGPSSYEQYF.

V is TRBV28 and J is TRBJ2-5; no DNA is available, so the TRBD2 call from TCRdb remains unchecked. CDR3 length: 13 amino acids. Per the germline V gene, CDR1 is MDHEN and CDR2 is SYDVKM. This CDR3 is CASMLAGGETQYF.

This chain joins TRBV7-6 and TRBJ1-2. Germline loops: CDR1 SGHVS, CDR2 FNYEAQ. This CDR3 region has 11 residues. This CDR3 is CASSSGSGYTF. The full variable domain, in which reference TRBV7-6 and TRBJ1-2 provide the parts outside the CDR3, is GAGVSQSPRYKVTKRGQDVALRCDPISGHVSLYWYRQALGQGPEFLTYFNYEAQQDKSGLPNDRFSAERPEGSISTLTIQRTEQRDSAMYRCASSSGSGYTFGSGTRLTVV.

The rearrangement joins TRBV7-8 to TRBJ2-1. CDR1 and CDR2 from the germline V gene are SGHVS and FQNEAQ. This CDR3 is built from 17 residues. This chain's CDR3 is CASSLLSGPSSYNEQFF.